The 9 T cell receptor beta chains given below trace back to one sample, sequenced in a study of T cell responses to AZD1222 COVID-19 vaccine. The data were produced by immunoSEQ multiplex PCR, yet TCRdb's version contains in-frame clones alone and is incomplete. The sample holds some 190,000 clones; approximately 91% are singletons and the top ten take approximately 1.8%. The specimen was peripheral blood, collected 28 days after the second AZD1222 dose. The receptors derive from an adult who received the AZD1222 COVID-19 vaccine.

This chain links TRBV6-6 with TRBJ1-1; D gene uncertain. CDR1 is MNHNY and CDR2 is SVGAGI in the germline V gene (reference sequence). The CDR3 length is 14 residues. Trimming removed 8 bases at V and 1 base at J, with 14 bases between. CDR3 DNA sequence: TGTGCCAGCGGGATAGTGGCAGCGAACACTGAAGCTTTCTTT. Amino acids: CASGIVAANTEAFF.

The genes are TRBV5-1 and TRBJ2-1; 11 positions agree with TRBD2. Trimming at V came to 4 bases and at J to 6 bases, leaving 3 bases not matched to a gene. Germline V CDR1 and CDR2: SGHRS, YFSETQ. The CDR3 sequence is 14 residues long. CDR3 DNA: TGCGCCAGCAGCATCGGGACTAGCGGCAATGAGCAGTTCTTC. Its translation: CASSIGTSGNEQFF. The variable domain in full, with the rest retrieved from reference TRBV5-1 and TRBJ2-1, is KAGVTQTPRYLIKTRGQQVTLSCSPISGHRSVSWYQQTPGQGLQFLFEYFSETQRNKGNFPGRFSGRQFSNSRSEMNVSTLELGDSALYLCASSIGTSGNEQFFGPGTRLTVL.

V gene TRBV7-2 combines with J gene TRBJ2-1; 7 bases line up with TRBD2. V lost 3 bases, J lost 3 bases, and 8 bases stayed unmatched. The germline CDR1 and CDR2 sequences are SGHTA and FQGNSA. The CDR3 is 16 amino acids. The CDR3: CASSLSGVANYNEQFF. The CDR3 nucleotides read TGTGCCAGCAGCTTGAGCGGGGTGGCAAACTACAATGAGCAGTTCTTC. The full variable domain, its missing parts supplied by reference TRBV7-2 and TRBJ2-1, is GAGVSQSPSNKVTEKGKDVELRCDPISGHTALYWYRQSLGQGLEFLIYFQGNSAPDKSGLPSDRFSAERTGGSVSTLTIQRTQQEDSAVYLCASSLSGVANYNEQFFGPGTRLTVL.

The V call is TRBV3-1 (or the pseudogene TRBV3-2), the J call TRBJ2-5; the D gene is possibly TRBD2 (6 bases). The germline CDR1 and CDR2 sequences are LGHDT and YNNKEL (reference sequence). V shed 4 bases and J shed 4 bases, with 16 bases lying between them. The CDR3 runs to 15 residues. The CDR3 DNA reads TGTGCCAGCAGCCCCTCAGCGGGTAGTAGAGAGACCCAGTACTTC. This codes for CASSPSAGSRETQYF.

V usage is TRBV5-1 and J usage is TRBJ2-5; D may be TRBD1 (6 bases). Germline V lookup: CDR1 SGHRS, CDR2 YFSETQ. The CDR3 sequence is 15 residues long. V was clipped by 3 bases and J by 5 bases, with 17 bases between them. The CDR3 DNA reads as TGCGCCAGCAGCTGGGTTCCCTCCCAGGGGGAGACCCAGTACTTC. It specifies CASSWVPSQGETQYF. Looking up the rest from reference TRBV5-1 and TRBJ2-5 gives the full variable domain: KAGVTQTPRYLIKTRGQQVTLSCSPISGHRSVSWYQQTPGQGLQFLFEYFSETQRNKGNFPGRFSGRQFSNSRSEMNVSTLELGDSALYLCASSWVPSQGETQYFGPGTRLLVL.

The CDR3 DNA is TGTGCCAGCAGCTTGACAGGGACCGTCTCTGGAAACACCATATATTTT. This translates into CASSLTGTVSGNTIYF. V usage is TRBV7-2 and J usage is TRBJ1-3, with 7 bases fitting TRBD1. V dropped 3 bases and J dropped 0; count of bases not matched to a gene: 5. Per the germline V gene, CDR1 is SGHTA and CDR2 is FQGNSA. There are 16 residues in the CDR3. The full variable domain, in which reference TRBV7-2 and TRBJ1-3 provide the parts outside the CDR3, is GAGVSQSPSNKVTEKGKDVELRCDPISGHTALYWYRQSLGQGLEFLIYFQGNSAPDKSGLPSDRFSAERTGGSVSTLTIQRTQQEDSAVYLCASSLTGTVSGNTIYFGEGSWLTVV.

The gene calls are TRBV7-9 and TRBJ2-1; 11 bases agree with TRBD2. V lost 5 bases, J lost 3 bases, and 3 bases stayed unmatched. This CDR3 contains 15 residues. Germline V CDR1 and CDR2: SEHNR, FQNEAQ (reference sequence). CDR3 sequence reads: CASSILAGGYNEQFF. The CDR3 DNA is TGTGCCAGCAGCATTCTAGCGGGGGGCTACAATGAGCAGTTCTTC.

For the CDR3, the DNA is TGTGCCAGCGGGGGCGGATCGCCTAGCACAGATACGCAGTATTTT. Its translation: CASGGGSPSTDTQYF. This rearrangement joins TRBV5-4 to TRBJ2-3; tentatively, D is TRBD1 (6 bases). The germline V gene has CDR1 SGHNT and CDR2 YYREEE (reference sequence). The CDR3 extends over 15 amino acids. Trimming removed 7 bases from V and 0 bases from J, with 15 bases in between.

The CDR3 coding sequence is TGTGCCAGCAGCTTTGACGCCGGGACAGGATCCTACGAGCAGTACTTC. Residues: CASSFDAGTGSYEQYF. The V and J genes are TRBV7-3 and TRBJ2-7, with 8 bases matching TRBD1. V shed 3 bases, J shed 1 base, and the junction held 8 bases outside the gene matches. CDR3 length: 16 amino acids. Germline CDR1 and CDR2: SGHTA and FQGTGA.